This TCR beta chain was observed in a study of chronic HIV infection and antiretroviral therapy. TCRdb ran MiXCR on the 5' RACE reads and lists one entry per CDR3 protein. This table holds about 31,000 distinct CDR3 sequences, more than 7.5% found once. Worth noting for this clonotype: A much larger clone is a single base away; this may be a read error.

Germline loops: CDR1 MNHEY, CDR2 SVGEGT. V was cut by 9 bases and J by 6 bases, with 11 bases left in between. This CDR3 is 12 amino acids long. The clonotype was recovered from an adult who had HIV and had not received antiretroviral therapy, or was an uninfected healthy control (not recorded which). The J gene is TRBJ2-2, the V gene TRBV6-2 or TRBV6-3; no clear D gene. Specimen: peripheral blood. The CDR3 protein is CASHEWPGELFF. The CDR3 DNA follows: TGTGCCAGTCACGAGTGGCCCGGGGAGCTGTTTTTT.